This entry describes one T cell receptor (beta chain). This clone was observed once. This receptor's antigen is unknown. One base away there is no much larger clone; base qualities are not given. These data belong to a study of neoadjuvant anti-PD-1 for oral cavity cancer (dated by TCRdb to 2020 to 2022). Background on the whole study: Patients mostly received three to four biweekly doses of nivolumab at 3 mg/kg before curative-intent surgical resection. Patients who did not progress were given a fourth nivolumab dose at about day 43 and had definitive surgical resection on days 50-56. Under RECIST 1.1, a patient counted as a responder if showing complete response, partial response or stable disease, and as a non-responder if showing progression. A roughly 30% response rate was observed in the parent correlative cohort, in which around twelve patients were included. The investigation overall reported the following: After neoadjuvant nivolumab, T cell clonality (Gini index) in PBMCs was significantly higher in non-responders than in responders. Higher pretreatment blood Treg/Th17 ratios correlated with both higher pretreatment blood TCRbeta clonality and lower post-treatment tumor TCRbeta clonality. TCR analyses included only three patients per response group, and the authors called for larger cohorts for validation.

For CDR1 and CDR2, the germline V gene (reference sequence) lists SGHKS and YYEKEE. The CDR3, from cysteine to phenylalanine, totals 16 residues. Kept here is only the CDR3 DNA, which spans 48 bases and is read in frame from base 1. Clipping removes 6 bases from V and 5 bases from J, with 11 as the unmatched junction base count. For deep sequencing, each PBMC sample was run in six replicates, with libraries mostly built from approximately 500 ng of input genomic DNA. The immunoSEQ hsTCRbeta kit was used to prepare TCRbeta libraries, following the manufacturer's instructions. The finished libraries were brought together in one pool at 2.5 to 3.5 nM, which was then read using an Illumina NovaSeq 6000 S4 flow cell. The source study handled its data this way. Raw data preprocessing and quality control were performed with the immunoSEQ Analyzer. The analysis was restricted to productive rearrangements, with each unique CDR3 amino acid sequence defining a clonotype. Repertoire clonality was estimated as the Gini-Simpson index, which was computed with the R package tcR. Student's t test was used to compare Gini indices, and Pearson correlation was used to assess associations with tumor size change. Entries here come from immuneACCESS through TCRdb and include only in-frame sequences with V and J called. Some clones fail to appear in such tables; in the studies checked, an unresolved V gene covers under half of the shortfall, and the cause of the remainder is unknown. V and J calls plus clone size are reproduced from that table; the DNA served to infer D and trimming. This sample holds roughly 46,000 clones; roughly 77% were observed only once. The top ten constitute roughly 5% of the sample.

Sample time point, as interpreted from the label and publication: after neoadjuvant nivolumab, at surgical resection. The patients had newly diagnosed stage II-IVA oral cavity squamous cell carcinoma and had not received any prior systemic or radiation treatment. The cohort was made up of patients with locally advanced, HPV-negative oral cavity squamous cell carcinoma. No culture maintenance or expansion was done, as the peripheral blood mononuclear cells went straight to analysis. The samples were drawn from a longitudinal correlative study tied to a single-arm phase II trial testing neoadjuvant nivolumab in oral cavity squamous cell carcinoma. Subject-matched pre- and post-treatment PBMCs and tumors from three responders and three non-responders underwent genomic DNA-based TCRbeta sequencing. Peripheral blood mononuclear cells were collected before nivolumab treatment and again after treatment, at the time of surgery. Genomic DNA was isolated from PBMCs using the Maxwell RSC DNA from Cells kit.

This sample comprised PBMCs, obtained after nivolumab (anti-PD-1) treatment. The rearranged chain carries TRBV5-5 and TRBJ2-5; 12 central bases correspond to TRBD1. The sequence came from a person aged 40-85 years with oral cavity squamous cell carcinoma. CDR3 loop: CASTEGTGGAGETQYF. In nucleotide form, the sequence is TGTGCCAGCACCGAGGGGACAGGGGGCGCCGGGGAGACCCAGTACTTC.